This T cell receptor (beta chain) came from a study of blood T cells in healthy people across ages (dated by TCRdb to the mid-2010s). A note on the overall study: In model experiments, template switching captured about one uniquely barcoded TCR beta cDNA molecule for every two T cells. The donors were split into four age groups: young (average around 15 years), middle-aged (nearly 40), aged (62) and long-lived (approximately 80). The study analyzed two additional independent replicas of 1 million unique cDNA reads from the same blood draw for two donors, one aged 18 to 29 and one aged 80 or older. To avoid experimental bias, donors of different ages were randomly spread across the sequencing lanes. Age-related changes in TCR beta repertoire diversity were measured in the study by deep sequencing normalized with unique cDNA molecular identifiers. Study-level results and caveats: Since profiling was done on bulk unsorted PBMCs, naive and antigen-experienced compartments could not be conclusively compared. Because the CMV infection status of the donors was unknown, age-related changes in expanded clonotypes may potentially have been confounded. There was a strong correlation between observed TCR beta diversity and the percentage of naive T cells measured by flow cytometry. Observed TCR beta diversity per million T cells fell roughly linearly with age, and a significant reduction was already apparent by age approximately 40. Compared with the aged group, the long-lived group had more naive CD4+ T cells, fewer expanded clones and increased TCR diversity, suggesting age selection. Estimates of total diversity based on one million sequenced T cells were regarded as lower bounds and as underestimates.

As to this clonotype: Its antigen has not been determined. No base quality information exists; no much larger clone differs at one position.

Looking up the germline V gene (reference sequence) yields CDR1 DFQATT and CDR2 SNEGSKA. Inclusive of the bounding cysteine and phenylalanine, the CDR3 is 14 residues long. Only the CDR3 DNA is retained, 42 bases long and in frame from the first base. The donors were roughly 39 Caucasian individuals from Russia, aged about 6 to 95 years, who were systemically healthy. Each donor gave ten milliliters of peripheral blood, collected into EDTA-treated Vacutainer tubes. Ficoll-Paque density-gradient centrifugation was used to isolate PBMCs, with at least 6 million per sample. Total RNA, at least 5 micrograms per sample, was extracted from PBMCs with Trizol reagent. For every donor, an aliquot of PBMCs went through flow cytometry to measure the percentages of naive CD45RAhigh/CD27high T cells. The library came from 5' RACE. The listed sequencing device is Illumina HiSeq 2500. A second PCR of about 7 to 12 cycles was performed with a sample-barcoded 5' primer and a J-beta primer mix. A template-switch 5' adaptor carrying 12 random nucleotides introduced a unique molecular identifier onto each TCR beta cDNA molecule. Each sample yielded at least 2.5 million CDR3-containing paired-end reads. First-strand cDNA synthesis was performed from all RNA using the Mint cDNA synthesis kit, with priming by a TRBC-specific oligonucleotide. After uracil-DNA glycosylase treatment, a first 18-cycle PCR used universal primers M1SS and BC2_uni_R on all cDNA. The authors' pipeline ran thus. Each sample was normalized by randomly selecting 1 million high-quality reads, each carrying a distinct molecular identifier. Instead of being binned into consensus sequences, reads that shared molecular identifiers were thrown out. MiTCR, with a Q25 quality threshold and the strictest error-elimination algorithm, was used for CDR3 identification, clonotype clustering and error correction. A nonparametric unseen species model with Euler transformation was used to estimate lower-bound total TCR beta diversity. TCRdb reworked the public reads: Q25 trimming with fastp, MiXCR clone assembly, productive beta chains retained. Each entry merges the rows of one CDR3 protein and shows their most common DNA and genes. It is TCRdb's table, rather than the study itself, that gives the V and J calls and clone size. The sample table shows approximately 940,000 distinct CDR3 sequences, and roughly 52% are seen once. 13% of the sample rests with the top ten.

The source is a man aged 25-45 years in good health. The sequence links TRBV20-1 to TRBJ2-1; a tentative D call is TRBD1 (6 bases match). The J call may be in error: the DNA end matches TRBJ2-7 better. Sequences were obtained from blood. The encoded CDR3 is CSARGGRGNNEQYF. DNA sequence: TGCAGTGCTAGAGGGGGTAGGGGGAACAATGAGCAGTACTTC.